This T cell receptor (beta chain) appears in the sequencing data of a study of T cell responses to AZD1222 COVID-19 vaccine. The CDR3 has 18 amino acids. The germline CDR1 and CDR2 sequences are MDHEN and SYDVKM. V was clipped by 5 bases and J by 4 bases, with 21 bases between them. Produced via immunoSEQ multiplex PCR; TCRdb's table is partial and in-frame only. The profile shows 85,000 to 100,000 clones, just over 90% of them singletons. This clone was picked up one time. Its antigen is not identified. Study results and caveats: At 160-218 and 743-854, vaccine-associated CD4 TCRs were dominant, and they spanned spike. Baseline seropositives among AZD1222 recipients totaled only five or six. A mostly white British donor set with more females was recruited, and clonal diversity was possibly underestimated. Samples come after the peak T cell response, not at day 14.

This TCR derives from an adult who received the AZD1222 COVID-19 vaccine. This material consisted of peripheral blood, taken 28 days after the second AZD1222 dose. This chain uses TRBV28 with TRBJ2-6, with D possibly being TRBD1 or TRBD2 (5 bases each). The CDR3 bases are TGTGCCAGCAGTCGGCAACCGGGACGGGGATCAGGGGCCAACGTCCTGACTTTC. It yields the protein CASSRQPGRGSGANVLTF.